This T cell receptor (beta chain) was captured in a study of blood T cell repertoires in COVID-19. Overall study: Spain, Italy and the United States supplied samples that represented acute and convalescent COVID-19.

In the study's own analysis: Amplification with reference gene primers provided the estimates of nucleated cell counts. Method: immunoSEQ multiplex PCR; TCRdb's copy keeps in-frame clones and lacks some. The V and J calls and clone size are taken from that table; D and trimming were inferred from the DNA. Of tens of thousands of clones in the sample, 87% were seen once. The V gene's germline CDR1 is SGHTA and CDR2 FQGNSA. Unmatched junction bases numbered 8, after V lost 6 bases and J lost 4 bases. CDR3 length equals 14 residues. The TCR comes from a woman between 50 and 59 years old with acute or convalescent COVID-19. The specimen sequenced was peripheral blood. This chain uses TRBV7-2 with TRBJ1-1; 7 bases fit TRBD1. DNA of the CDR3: TGTGCCAGCAGTCCACAGGGGAAAACCACTGAAGCTTTCTTT. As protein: CASSPQGKTTEAFF.